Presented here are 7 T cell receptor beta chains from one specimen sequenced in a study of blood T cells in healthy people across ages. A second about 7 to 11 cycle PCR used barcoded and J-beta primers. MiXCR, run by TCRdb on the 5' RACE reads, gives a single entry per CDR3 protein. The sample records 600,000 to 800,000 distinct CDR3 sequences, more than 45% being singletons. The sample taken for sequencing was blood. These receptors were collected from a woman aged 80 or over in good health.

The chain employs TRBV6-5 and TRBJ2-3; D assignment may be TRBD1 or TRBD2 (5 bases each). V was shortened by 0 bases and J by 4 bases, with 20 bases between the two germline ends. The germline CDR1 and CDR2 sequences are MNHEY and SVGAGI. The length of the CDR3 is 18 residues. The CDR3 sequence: CASSYSTWAGSFSDTQYF. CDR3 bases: TGTGCCAGCAGTTACTCGACGTGGGCAGGGAGTTTTTCAGATACGCAGTATTTT.

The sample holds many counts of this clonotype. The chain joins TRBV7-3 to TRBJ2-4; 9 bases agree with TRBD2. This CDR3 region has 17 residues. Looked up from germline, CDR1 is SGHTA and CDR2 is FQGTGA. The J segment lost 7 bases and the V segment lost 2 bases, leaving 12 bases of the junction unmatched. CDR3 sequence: CASSLGWLAGSGNIQYF. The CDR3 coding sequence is TGTGCCAGCAGCTTAGGATGGCTAGCGGGGTCAGGGAACATTCAGTACTTC. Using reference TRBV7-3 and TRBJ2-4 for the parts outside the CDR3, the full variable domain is GAGVSQTPSNKVTEKGKYVELRCDPISGHTALYWYRQSLGQGPEFLIYFQGTGAADDSGLPNDRFFAVRPEGSVSTLKIQRTERGDSAVYLCASSLGWLAGSGNIQYFGAGTRLSVL.

The CDR3 region is CASSYGPLLASSTDTQYF. The CDR3 DNA reads as TGCGCCAGCAGCTACGGACCTCTCCTAGCGTCTAGCACAGATACGCAGTATTTT. This chain connects TRBV5-1 to TRBJ2-3; D might be TRBD2 (6 bases). The CDR3 extends over 18 amino acids. V lost 3 bases to trimming and J lost 0 bases, with 20 bases between them. The germline V gene encodes CDR1 SGHRS and CDR2 YFSETQ.

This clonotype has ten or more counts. CDR3: CASSLRRGGTDTQYF. Written as DNA, the CDR3 is TGTGCCAGCAGCTTAAGGCGGGGAGGCACAGATACGCAGTATTTT. The V and J genes are TRBV12-3 or TRBV12-4 and TRBJ2-3; TRBD2 is a possible D gene (6 bases). The CDR3 is made up of 15 amino acids. V lost 6 bases to trimming and J lost 1 base, with 14 bases between them.

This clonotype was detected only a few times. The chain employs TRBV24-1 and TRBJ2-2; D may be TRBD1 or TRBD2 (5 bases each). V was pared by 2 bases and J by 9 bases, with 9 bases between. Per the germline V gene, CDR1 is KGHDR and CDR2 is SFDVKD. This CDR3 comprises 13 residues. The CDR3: CATSDSGTRELFF. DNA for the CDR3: TGTGCCACCAGTGATTCCGGGACCCGGGAGCTGTTTTTT.

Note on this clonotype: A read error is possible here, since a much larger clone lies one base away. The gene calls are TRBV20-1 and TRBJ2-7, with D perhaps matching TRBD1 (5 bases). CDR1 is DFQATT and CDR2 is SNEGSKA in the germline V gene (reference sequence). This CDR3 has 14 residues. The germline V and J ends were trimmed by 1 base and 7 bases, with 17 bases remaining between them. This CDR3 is CSARGGGTYNEQYF. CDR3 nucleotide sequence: TGCAGTGCTAGAGGGGGCGGTACCTACAATGAGCAGTACTTC.

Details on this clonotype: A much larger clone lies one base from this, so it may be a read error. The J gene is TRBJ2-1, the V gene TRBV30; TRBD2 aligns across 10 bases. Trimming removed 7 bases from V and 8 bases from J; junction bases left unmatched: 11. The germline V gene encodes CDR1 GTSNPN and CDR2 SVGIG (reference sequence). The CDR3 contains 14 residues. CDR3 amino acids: CALSYAGTSDEQFF. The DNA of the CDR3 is TGTGCCTTATCGTATGCTGGGACTAGCGATGAGCAGTTCTTC.